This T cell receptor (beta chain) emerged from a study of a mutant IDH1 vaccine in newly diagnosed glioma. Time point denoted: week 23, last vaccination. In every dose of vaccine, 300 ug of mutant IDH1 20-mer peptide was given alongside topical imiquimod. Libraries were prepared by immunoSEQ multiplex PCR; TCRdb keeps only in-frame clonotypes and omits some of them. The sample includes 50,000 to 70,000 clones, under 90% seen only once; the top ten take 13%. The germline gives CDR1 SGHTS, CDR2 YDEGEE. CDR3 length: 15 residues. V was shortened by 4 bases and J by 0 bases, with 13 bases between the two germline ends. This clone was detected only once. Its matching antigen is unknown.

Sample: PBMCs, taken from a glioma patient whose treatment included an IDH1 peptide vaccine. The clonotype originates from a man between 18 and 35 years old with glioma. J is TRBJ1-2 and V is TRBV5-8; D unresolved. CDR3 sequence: CASSRSTGANYGYTF. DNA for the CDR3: TGTGCCAGCAGCCGTTCGACGGGAGCTAACTATGGCTACACCTTC.